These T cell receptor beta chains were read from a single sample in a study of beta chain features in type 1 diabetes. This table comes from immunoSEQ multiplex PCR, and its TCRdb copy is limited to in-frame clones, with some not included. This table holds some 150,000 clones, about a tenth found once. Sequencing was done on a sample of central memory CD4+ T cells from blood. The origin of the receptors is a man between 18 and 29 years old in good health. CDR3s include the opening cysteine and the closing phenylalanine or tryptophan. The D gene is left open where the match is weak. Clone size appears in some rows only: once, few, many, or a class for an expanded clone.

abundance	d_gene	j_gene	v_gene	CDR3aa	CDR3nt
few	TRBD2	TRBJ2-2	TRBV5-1	CASSLEGRGENTGELFF	TGCGCCAGCAGCTTGGAGGGACGGGGGGAAAACACCGGGGAGCTGTTTTTT
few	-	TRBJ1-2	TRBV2	CASNPFSRNYGYTF	TGTGCCAGCAACCCCTTTAGTCGGAACTATGGCTACACCTTC
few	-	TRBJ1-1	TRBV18	CASSPLSAGQTEAFF	TGTGCCAGCTCACCTTTGTCGGCAGGGCAGACTGAAGCTTTCTTT
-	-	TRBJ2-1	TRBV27	CASGYRGYEQFF	TGTGCCAGCGGATATAGGGGCTATGAGCAGTTCTTC
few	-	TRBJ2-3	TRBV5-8	CASSLIVTDTQYF	TGTGCCAGCAGCTTGATCGTCACAGATACGCAGTATTTT
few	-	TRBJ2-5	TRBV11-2	CASSLGSPSKETQYF	TGTGCCAGCAGCTTAGGGAGCCCAAGTAAAGAGACCCAGTACTTC
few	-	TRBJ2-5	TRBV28	CASSFNSQETQYF	TGTGCCAGCAGTTTTAACAGTCAAGAGACCCAGTACTTC
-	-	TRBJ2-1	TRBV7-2	CASSLLRGGRDEQFF	TGTGCCAGCAGCTTATTGAGGGGGGGCCGGGATGAGCAGTTCTTC
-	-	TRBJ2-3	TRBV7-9	CASSLSRGSFTDTQYF	TGTGCCAGCAGCTTAAGCCGGGGGAGTTTCACAGATACGCAGTATTTT
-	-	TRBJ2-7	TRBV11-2	CASSLSVGRYEQYF	TGTGCCAGCAGCTTATCTGTGGGGCGATACGAGCAGTACTTC
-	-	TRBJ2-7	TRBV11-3	CASSLYSGSYEQYF	TGTGCCAGCAGCTTATACTCGGGTTCCTACGAGCAGTACTTC
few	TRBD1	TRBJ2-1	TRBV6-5	CASSTGTAKNDEQFF	TGTGCCAGCAGTACCGGGACAGCAAAAAACGATGAGCAGTTCTTC
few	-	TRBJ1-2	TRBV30	CAWTTSRVGYTF	TGTGCCTGGACTACTTCCAGGGTTGGCTACACCTTC
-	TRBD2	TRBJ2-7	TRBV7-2	CASSLGVSGSQEQYF	TGTGCCAGCAGCTTAGGAGTTAGCGGGTCCCAGGAGCAGTACTTC
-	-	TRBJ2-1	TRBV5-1	CASSLRGGSSYNEQFF	TGCGCCAGCAGCTTGAGGGGGGGAAGCTCCTACAATGAGCAGTTCTTC
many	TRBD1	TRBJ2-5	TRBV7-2	CASSPGGAGQETQYF	TGTGCCAGCAGCCCAGGGGGCGCGGGGCAAGAGACCCAGTACTTC
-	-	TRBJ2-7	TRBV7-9	CASSLARYEQYF	TGTGCCAGCAGCTTAGCGCGGTACGAGCAGTACTTC
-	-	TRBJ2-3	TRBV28	CASSPTALTNTQYF	TGTGCCAGCAGTCCGACAGCCCTGACCAATACGCAGTATTTT
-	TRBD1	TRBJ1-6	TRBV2	CASRKTGANSPLHF	TGTGCCAGCAGAAAGACAGGGGCGAATTCACCCCTCCACTTT
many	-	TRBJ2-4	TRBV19	CATAGLAKNIQYF	TGTGCCACCGCAGGGCTAGCCAAAAACATTCAGTACTTC
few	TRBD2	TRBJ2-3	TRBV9	CASSTSGVADTQYF	TGTGCCAGCAGCACTAGCGGGGTCGCAGATACGCAGTATTTT
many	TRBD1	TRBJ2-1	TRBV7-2	CASSPDRGQNHEQFF	TGTGCCAGCAGCCCTGACAGGGGGCAAAACCATGAGCAGTTCTTC
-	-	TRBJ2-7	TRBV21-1	CASSAPGQGSYEQYF	TGTGCCAGCAGCGCCCCGGGACAGGGATCCTACGAGCAGTACTTC
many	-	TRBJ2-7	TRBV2	CASYQAYEQYF	TGTGCCAGCTACCAGGCCTACGAGCAGTACTTC
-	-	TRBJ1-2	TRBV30	CAWRLQGPYGYTF	TGTGCCTGGAGATTACAGGGACCCTATGGCTACACCTTC
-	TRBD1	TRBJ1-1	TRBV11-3	CASSLGGTDQAFF	TGTGCCAGCAGCTTAGGAGGGACAGACCAAGCTTTCTTT
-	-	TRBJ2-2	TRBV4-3	CASSQDSTGELFF	TGCGCCAGCAGCCAAGACAGCACCGGGGAGCTGTTTTTT
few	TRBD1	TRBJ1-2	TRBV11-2	CASSLQGARGYTF	TGTGCCAGCAGCTTACAGGGGGCAAGGGGCTACACCTTC
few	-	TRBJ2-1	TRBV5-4	CASSFPAGVNDEQFF	TGTGCCAGCAGCTTCCCGGCAGGGGTGAACGATGAGCAGTTCTTC
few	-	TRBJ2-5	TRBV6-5	CASRKAGLGETQYF	TGTGCCAGCAGGAAGGCGGGGCTGGGAGAGACCCAGTACTTC
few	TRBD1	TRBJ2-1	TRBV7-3	CASSLRGRRTGRTGVNEQFF	TGTGCCAGCAGCTTACGGGGCCGCCGGACGGGTCGGACAGGGGTCAATGAGCAGTTCTTC
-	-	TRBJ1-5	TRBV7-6	CASSLGGPNQPQHF	TGTGCCAGCAGCTTAGGGGGCCCCAATCAGCCCCAGCATTTT
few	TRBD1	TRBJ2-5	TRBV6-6	CASNYGNRGQGETQYF	TGTGCCAGCAATTACGGGAACAGGGGGCAAGGAGAGACCCAGTACTTC
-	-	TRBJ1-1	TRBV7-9	CASSPGLEAFF	TGTGCCAGCAGCCCGGGACTTGAAGCTTTCTTT
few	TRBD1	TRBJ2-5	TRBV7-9	CASSLPGGGETQYF	TGTGCCAGCAGCCTGCCAGGGGGTGGGGAGACCCAGTACTTC
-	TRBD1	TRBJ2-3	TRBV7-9	CASSLARGQGTDTQYF	TGTGCCAGCAGCTTAGCAAGGGGACAGGGCACAGATACGCAGTATTTT
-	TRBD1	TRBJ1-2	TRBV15	CATSRKATQGDGYTF	TGTGCCACCAGCAGAAAGGCCACCCAGGGGGATGGCTACACCTTC
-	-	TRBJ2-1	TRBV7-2	CATPLRAYNEQFF	TGTGCCACCCCTCTGCGGGCCTACAATGAGCAGTTCTTC
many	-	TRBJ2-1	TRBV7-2	CASSLGVGTNNEQFF	TGTGCCAGCAGCTTAGGGGTAGGAACTAACAATGAGCAGTTCTTC
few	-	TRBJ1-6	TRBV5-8	CASRSIENSPLHF	TGTGCCAGCAGGTCCATCGAGAATTCACCCCTCCACTTT
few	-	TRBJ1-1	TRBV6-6	CASTDSGVPEAFF	TGTGCCAGCACGGACTCCGGGGTACCTGAAGCTTTCTTT
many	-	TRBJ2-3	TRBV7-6	CASSPGQPDTQYF	TGTGCCAGCAGCCCTGGACAACCAGATACGCAGTATTTT
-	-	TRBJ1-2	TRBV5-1	CASSTTDRTYGYTF	TGCGCCAGCAGCACAACTGACAGAACCTATGGCTACACCTTC
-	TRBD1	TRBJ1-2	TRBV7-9	CASNDRADSHGYTF	TGTGCCAGCAACGACAGGGCGGATTCCCATGGCTACACCTTC
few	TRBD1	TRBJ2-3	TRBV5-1	CASSPYTGVATQYF	TGCGCCAGCAGCCCGTATACAGGGGTGGCTACGCAGTATTTT
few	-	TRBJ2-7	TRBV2	CASGRVGEQYF	TGTGCCAGCGGCAGGGTCGGCGAGCAGTACTTC
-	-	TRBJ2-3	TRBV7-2	CASTVGPSTDTQYF	TGTGCCAGCACGGTGGGCCCGTCAACAGATACGCAGTATTTT
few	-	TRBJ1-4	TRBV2	CASSEVAARRGEKLFF	TGTGCCAGCAGTGAAGTTGCAGCCAGGCGGGGTGAAAAACTGTTTTTT
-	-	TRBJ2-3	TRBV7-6	CASSRNQGRGTDTQYF	TGTGCCAGCAGCCGGAACCAGGGGAGGGGCACAGATACGCAGTATTTT
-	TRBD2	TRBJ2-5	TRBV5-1	CASSGGRAPGETQYF	TGCGCCAGCAGCGGGGGGAGGGCCCCCGGGGAGACCCAGTACTTC
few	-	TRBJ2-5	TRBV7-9	CASSRSGGAAETQYF	TGTGCCAGCAGCCGCTCTGGGGGGGCAGCTGAGACCCAGTACTTC
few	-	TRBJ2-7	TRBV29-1	CSVGSSYEQYF	TGCAGCGTTGGGAGCTCCTACGAGCAGTACTTC
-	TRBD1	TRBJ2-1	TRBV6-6	CASSYRGQGYNEQFF	TGTGCCAGCAGTTACCGCGGACAGGGCTACAATGAGCAGTTCTTC